Sequencing of this TCR beta chain was carried out in a study of blood T cell repertoires in COVID-19. The germline gives CDR1 SNHLY, CDR2 FYNNEI. V lost 6 bases and J lost 6, with 20 bases in between. This CDR3 has 15 residues. Recovery meant two consecutive negative NP/OP PCR tests, professional clearance, or resolved symptoms. TCRdb keeps only in-frame clones here, not all; method: immunoSEQ multiplex PCR. The table includes a few hundred thousand clones, roughly nine tenths detected once. The chain uses TRBV2 and TRBJ1-1; D possibly corresponds to TRBD1 (6 bases). The sequencing sample was made of PBMCs or T cells enriched from blood (not recorded which). The TCR originated in a young woman who had recovered from COVID-19. The CDR3 bases are TGTGCCAGCAGCCTAGGGGGGGACGGGAGTGCTGAAGCTTTCTTT. Its protein product is CASSLGGDGSAEAFF.